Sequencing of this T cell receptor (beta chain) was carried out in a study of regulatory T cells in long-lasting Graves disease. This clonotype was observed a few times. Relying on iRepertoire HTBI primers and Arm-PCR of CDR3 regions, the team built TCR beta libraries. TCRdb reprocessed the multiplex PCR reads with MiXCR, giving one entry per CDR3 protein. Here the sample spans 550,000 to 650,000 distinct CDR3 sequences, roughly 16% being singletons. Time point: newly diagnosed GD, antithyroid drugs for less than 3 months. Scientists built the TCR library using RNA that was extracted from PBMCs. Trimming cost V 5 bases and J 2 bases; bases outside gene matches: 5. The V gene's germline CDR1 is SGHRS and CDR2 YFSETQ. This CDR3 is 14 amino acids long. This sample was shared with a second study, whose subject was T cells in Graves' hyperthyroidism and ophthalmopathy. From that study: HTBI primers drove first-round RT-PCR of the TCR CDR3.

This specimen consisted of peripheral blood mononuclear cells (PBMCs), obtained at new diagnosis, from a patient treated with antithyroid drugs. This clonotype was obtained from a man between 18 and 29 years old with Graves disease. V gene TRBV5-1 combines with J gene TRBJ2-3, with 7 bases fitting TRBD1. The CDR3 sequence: CASRPGQFTDTQYF. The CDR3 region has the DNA TGCGCCAGCAGGCCGGGACAGTTCACAGATACGCAGTATTTT.